This T cell receptor (beta chain) derives from a study of cytomegalovirus exposure and HLA in healthy donors. V lost 8 bases and J lost 3, with 11 bases in between. From germline, CDR1 is SEHNR and CDR2 FQNEAQ (reference sequence). The CDR3 extends over 12 amino acids. Primers included in the PCR were 60 Vbeta and 13 Jbeta primers. The method was immunoSEQ multiplex PCR; TCRdb's version includes in-frame clones alone and lacks a portion of them. The table shows more than 55,000 clones, with about four fifths occurring only once. The chain is built from TRBV7-9 and TRBJ2-7; possible D gene TRBD1, 6 bases. The TCR originated in a middle-aged woman in good health and CMV-seronegative. Sequenced input: PBMCs. In nucleotides, the CDR3 is TGTGCCAGCGGCGGACAGATCTACGAGCAGTACTTC. Amino acid sequence: CASGGQIYEQYF.